This TCR beta chain was captured in a study of control samples from healthy donors and cancer patients. J lost 7 bases, V lost 4 bases, and 8 bases had no gene match. This CDR3 region has 15 residues. CDR1 is MNHEY and CDR2 is SVGAGI in the germline V gene. This clone was observed once. Using immunoSEQ multiplex PCR, the repertoire was profiled, and TCRdb retains in-frame clones only, with some absent. The top ten hold roughly a quarter of the sample, which has roughly 23,000 clones, around 83% seen once. The rearrangement links TRBV6-5 to TRBJ2-7, with TRBD1 matching over 12 bases. The source material was PBMCs. This TCR was recovered from a man in his sixties with head and neck cancer. The CDR3 sequence: CASSSPGQGAREQYF. CDR3 bases: TGTGCCAGCAGTTCGCCGGGACAGGGGGCGCGGGAGCAGTACTTC.